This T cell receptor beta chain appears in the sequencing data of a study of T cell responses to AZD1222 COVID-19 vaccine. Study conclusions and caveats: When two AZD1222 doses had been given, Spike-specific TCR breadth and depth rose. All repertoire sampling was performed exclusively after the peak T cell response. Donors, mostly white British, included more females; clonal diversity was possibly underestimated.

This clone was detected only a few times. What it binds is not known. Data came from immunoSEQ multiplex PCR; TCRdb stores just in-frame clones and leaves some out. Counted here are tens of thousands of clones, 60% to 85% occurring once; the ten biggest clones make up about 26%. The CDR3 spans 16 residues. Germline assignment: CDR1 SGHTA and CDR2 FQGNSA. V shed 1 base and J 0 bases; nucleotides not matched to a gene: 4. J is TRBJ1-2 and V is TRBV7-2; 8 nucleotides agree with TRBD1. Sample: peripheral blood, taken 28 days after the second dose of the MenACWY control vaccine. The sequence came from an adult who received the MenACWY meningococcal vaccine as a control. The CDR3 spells CASSLVMTGANYGYTF. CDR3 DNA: TGTGCCAGCAGCTTAGTAATGACAGGGGCTAACTATGGCTACACCTTC.